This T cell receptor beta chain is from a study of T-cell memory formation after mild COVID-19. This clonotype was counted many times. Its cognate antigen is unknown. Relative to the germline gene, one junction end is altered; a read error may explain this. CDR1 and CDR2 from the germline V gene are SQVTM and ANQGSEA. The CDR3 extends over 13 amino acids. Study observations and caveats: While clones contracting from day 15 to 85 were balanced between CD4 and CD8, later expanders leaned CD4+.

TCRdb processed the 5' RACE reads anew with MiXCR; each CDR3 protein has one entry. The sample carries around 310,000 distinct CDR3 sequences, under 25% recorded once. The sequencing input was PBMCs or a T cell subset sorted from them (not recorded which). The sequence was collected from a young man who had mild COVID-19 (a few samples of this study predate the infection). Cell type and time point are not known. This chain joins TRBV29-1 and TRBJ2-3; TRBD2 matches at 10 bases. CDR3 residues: CSVEAGGKDTQYF. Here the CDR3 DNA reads TGCAGCGTGGAAGCGGGGGGGAAAGATACGCAGTATTTT.